The clone carrying this TCR beta chain has more than one count but fewer than ten. The record originates from a study of T cells in Graves' hyperthyroidism and ophthalmopathy. Germline lookup yields CDR1 SGHRS and CDR2 YFSETQ. With V trimmed by 4 bases and J by 0 bases, 3 bases remained unmatched. The CDR3 runs to 15 residues. It was RNA transcripts that yielded the amplified TCR beta CDR3 regions. TCR CDR3 regions were first amplified by RT-PCR with HTBI primers. TCRdb redid the calling of the multiplex PCR reads with MiXCR, one entry per CDR3 protein. The sample yields a few hundred thousand distinct CDR3 sequences, roughly 13% seen once.

V is TRBV5-1 and J is TRBJ1-4; TRBD1 matches at 7 bases. The sample consisted of blood. The TCR sequence derives from a young man with Graves' hyperthyroidism that later progressed to Graves' ophthalmopathy. CDR3 DNA: TGCGCCAGCAGCACGACAGGGACAACTAATGAAAAACTGTTTTTT. Residues: CASSTTGTTNEKLFF.